This is a list of T cell receptor beta chains from one sample in a study of cytomegalovirus exposure and HLA in healthy donors. The protocol was immunoSEQ multiplex PCR, while the TCRdb copy is restricted to in-frame clones and leaves out a portion. The data show tens of thousands of clones, with around 82% seen just once and 6% held by the top ten. The sequenced sample consisted of PBMCs. All receptors come from a male donor in good health and CMV-seronegative. The CDR3 runs from the conserved cysteine through the conserved F or W. A D gene is named only where the DNA matches it firmly. Size is omitted from some rows. Given values are once, few, many or a class for expanded clones.

size: -; D: TRBD1; V: TRBV28; J: TRBJ2-2; CDR3: CASSFVPGQGSTGELFF; DNA: TGTGCCAGCAGTTTCGTGCCGGGACAGGGGAGCACCGGGGAGCTGTTTTTT
size: -; D: TRBD1; V: TRBV7-6; J: TRBJ2-7; CDR3: CASSLGGQGKNEQYF; DNA: TGTGCCAGCAGCTTAGGGGGACAGGGGAAGAACGAGCAGTACTTC
size: -; D: -; V: TRBV27; J: TRBJ2-5; CDR3: CASSLGAAQETQYF; DNA: TGTGCCAGCAGTTTAGGGGCGGCGCAAGAGACCCAGTACTTC
size: -; D: -; V: TRBV4-1; J: TRBJ1-4; CDR3: CASSRPSVEKLFF; DNA: TGCGCCAGCAGCCGCCCGTCGGTTGAAAAACTGTTTTTT
size: -; D: TRBD1; V: TRBV9; J: TRBJ1-6; CDR3: CASSGQGATDSPLHF; DNA: TGTGCCAGCAGCGGGCAGGGGGCTACAGATTCACCCCTCCACTTT
size: -; D: -; V: TRBV11-2; J: TRBJ2-7; CDR3: CASSLTSSYEQYF; DNA: TGTGCCAGCAGCTTAACGAGCTCCTACGAGCAGTACTTC
size: few; D: -; V: TRBV6-4; J: TRBJ1-1; CDR3: CASSDSGGFQLGAFF; DNA: TGTGCCAGCAGTGACTCGGGGGGGTTTCAATTGGGAGCTTTCTTT
size: -; D: -; V: TRBV7-2; J: TRBJ1-6; CDR3: CASSPGLGSNSPLHF; DNA: TGTGCCAGCAGCCCCGGCCTGGGGAGTAATTCACCCCTCCACTTT
size: once; D: TRBD1; V: TRBV10-3; J: TRBJ2-3; CDR3: CAISEPGQGSTDTQYF; DNA: TGTGCCATCAGTGAGCCGGGACAGGGGAGCACAGATACGCAGTATTTT
size: -; D: TRBD1; V: TRBV5-1; J: TRBJ2-3; CDR3: CASSLAEGAWTDTQYF; DNA: TGCGCCAGCAGCTTGGCCGAGGGGGCATGGACAGATACGCAGTATTTT
size: -; D: TRBD1; V: TRBV7-2; J: TRBJ2-7; CDR3: CASSLGRDSLFYEQYF; DNA: TGTGCCAGCAGCTTAGGCCGGGACAGCCTCTTTTACGAGCAGTACTTC
size: few; D: -; V: TRBV15; J: TRBJ1-1; CDR3: CATSAGKGNTEAFF; DNA: TGTGCCACCAGCGCAGGGAAGGGGAACACTGAAGCTTTCTTT
size: few; D: -; V: TRBV19; J: TRBJ1-4; CDR3: CASSRVVGGRGGTNEKLFF; DNA: TGTGCCAGTAGTAGAGTAGTCGGGGGGCGCGGGGGAACTAATGAAAAACTGTTTTTT
size: once; D: -; V: TRBV7-9; J: TRBJ1-2; CDR3: CASSFDGVYGYTF; DNA: TGTGCCAGCAGCTTTGACGGAGTCTATGGCTACACCTTC
size: -; D: TRBD2; V: TRBV4-2; J: TRBJ2-7; CDR3: CASSQDGLAGGQNEQYF; DNA: TGTGCCAGCAGCCAAGATGGACTAGCGGGGGGGCAAAACGAGCAGTACTTC
size: -; D: TRBD1; V: TRBV11-2; J: TRBJ1-2; CDR3: CASSFSPDRGITFTF; DNA: TGTGCCAGCAGCTTCTCACCCGACAGGGGGATTACGTTCACCTTC
size: -; D: TRBD2; V: TRBV6-5; J: TRBJ2-5; CDR3: CASSYSGGGPGETQYF; DNA: TGTGCCAGCAGTTACTCCGGGGGGGGGCCGGGGGAGACCCAGTACTTC
size: -; D: TRBD1; V: TRBV18; J: TRBJ1-2; CDR3: CASSLIPRGRVYGYTF; DNA: TGTGCCAGCTCACTAATACCCAGGGGGCGCGTCTATGGCTACACCTTC
size: -; D: TRBD2; V: TRBV30; J: TRBJ2-7; CDR3: CAGGLAGARYEQYF; DNA: TGTGCCGGGGGACTAGCGGGGGCCCGCTACGAGCAGTACTTC
size: few; D: TRBD2; V: TRBV2; J: TRBJ2-2; CDR3: CASTSGTLNTGELFF; DNA: TGTGCCAGCACTAGCGGGACGCTCAACACCGGGGAGCTGTTTTTT
size: -; D: TRBD1; V: TRBV6-6; J: TRBJ1-2; CDR3: CASSFPRDRDVYGYTF; DNA: TGTGCCAGCAGTTTCCCCCGGGACAGGGATGTCTATGGCTACACCTTC
size: -; D: -; V: TRBV7-2; J: TRBJ2-7; CDR3: CASSLGPSSYEQYF; DNA: TGTGCCAGCAGCTTAGGGCCAAGCTCCTACGAGCAGTACTTC
size: -; D: TRBD1; V: TRBV19; J: TRBJ2-7; CDR3: CASSLDRAYEQYF; DNA: TGTGCCAGTAGCCTGGACAGGGCGTACGAGCAGTACTTC
size: -; D: -; V: TRBV5-5; J: TRBJ1-1; CDR3: CASSSQGYTEAFF; DNA: TGTGCCAGCAGCTCCCAGGGGTACACTGAAGCTTTCTTT
size: -; D: TRBD2; V: TRBV18; J: TRBJ2-5; CDR3: CASSPSSSGQETQYF; DNA: TGTGCCAGCTCACCCAGTTCTAGCGGTCAAGAGACCCAGTACTTC
size: once; D: TRBD1; V: TRBV7-2; J: TRBJ2-7; CDR3: CASSLGHGTGNYEQYF; DNA: TGTGCCAGCAGCTTGGGGCACGGGACAGGGAACTACGAGCAGTACTTC
size: few; D: TRBD2; V: TRBV9; J: TRBJ2-2; CDR3: CASSPLAGSGELFF; DNA: TGTGCCAGCAGCCCCCTAGCGGGGAGTGGGGAGCTGTTTTTT
size: -; D: -; V: TRBV10-1; J: TRBJ1-4; CDR3: CANRKRANEKLFF; DNA: TGCGCCAACCGAAAGCGGGCTAATGAAAAACTGTTTTTT
size: -; D: TRBD1; V: TRBV4-3; J: TRBJ2-6; CDR3: CASSQEGQVVSGANVLTF; DNA: TGCGCCAGCAGCCAAGAAGGACAGGTCGTCTCTGGGGCCAACGTCCTGACTTTC
size: once; D: -; V: TRBV7-9; J: TRBJ2-7; CDR3: CASTPTATYEQYF; DNA: TGTGCCAGCACCCCGACTGCTACCTACGAGCAGTACTTC
size: -; D: TRBD2; V: TRBV6-1; J: TRBJ2-5; CDR3: CASSLGLAAETQYF; DNA: TGTGCCAGCAGCCTGGGACTAGCGGCAGAGACCCAGTACTTC
size: -; D: -; V: TRBV19; J: TRBJ1-5; CDR3: CASSIPDTVYQPQHF; DNA: TGTGCCAGTAGTATACCGGACACCGTCTATCAGCCCCAGCATTTT
size: -; D: TRBD1; V: TRBV19; J: TRBJ2-5; CDR3: CASTRTGIGETQYF; DNA: TGTGCCAGCACTAGGACAGGGATTGGGGAGACCCAGTACTTC
size: -; D: TRBD1; V: TRBV11-3; J: TRBJ2-2; CDR3: CASSKDRGNTGELFF; DNA: TGTGCCAGCAGCAAGGACAGGGGCAACACCGGGGAGCTGTTTTTT
size: -; D: TRBD1; V: TRBV7-2; J: TRBJ1-2; CDR3: CASSLAGQGAGGYTF; DNA: TGTGCCAGCAGCTTAGCGGGACAGGGGGCGGGGGGCTACACCTTC
size: -; D: -; V: TRBV28; J: TRBJ1-2; CDR3: CASSPPRLSGYTF; DNA: TGTGCCAGCAGTCCCCCCAGGCTATCGGGCTACACCTTC
size: once; D: -; V: TRBV30; J: TRBJ2-1; CDR3: CAWSITSYNEQFF; DNA: TGTGCCTGGAGTATCACTTCCTACAATGAGCAGTTCTTC
size: -; D: TRBD2; V: TRBV11-2; J: TRBJ2-7; CDR3: CASSFPVGGYEQYF; DNA: TGTGCCAGCAGCTTCCCGGTCGGGGGGTACGAGCAGTACTTC
size: -; D: -; V: TRBV30; J: TRBJ1-5; CDR3: CAWRTGGNQPQHF; DNA: TGTGCCTGGAGGACCGGGGGCAATCAGCCCCAGCATTTT
size: once; D: TRBD1; V: TRBV4-1; J: TRBJ2-3; CDR3: CASSRRQGAADTQYF; DNA: TGCGCCAGCAGCCGCCGACAGGGGGCCGCAGATACGCAGTATTTT
size: -; D: -; V: TRBV18; J: TRBJ2-7; CDR3: CASSPSDLLYEQYF; DNA: TGTGCCAGCTCACCGAGCGATTTACTCTACGAGCAGTACTTC
size: -; D: -; V: TRBV7-9; J: TRBJ2-1; CDR3: CASSHPPQINEQFF; DNA: TGTGCCAGCAGCCACCCCCCGCAGATTAATGAGCAGTTCTTC
size: -; D: TRBD1; V: TRBV7-2; J: TRBJ2-7; CDR3: CASSLGAQGVSYEQYF; DNA: TGTGCCAGCAGCTTAGGGGCACAGGGGGTGTCCTACGAGCAGTACTTC
size: few; D: -; V: TRBV2; J: TRBJ2-2; CDR3: CARRGGARSGYTGELFF; DNA: TGTGCCAGGAGAGGAGGGGCCCGCTCTGGTTACACCGGGGAGCTGTTTTTT
size: -; D: -; V: TRBV6-1; J: TRBJ2-7; CDR3: CASNPALGGSYEQYF; DNA: TGTGCCAGCAACCCCGCATTAGGGGGCTCCTACGAGCAGTACTTC
size: -; D: TRBD1; V: TRBV4-2; J: TRBJ2-1; CDR3: CASSQDPWDSYNEQFF; DNA: TGTGCCAGCAGCCAAGATCCATGGGACAGCTACAATGAGCAGTTCTTC
size: -; D: TRBD1; V: TRBV7-9; J: TRBJ2-2; CDR3: CASSLGTGVAGELFF; DNA: TGTGCCAGCAGCTTAGGGACAGGGGTCGCCGGGGAGCTGTTTTTT
size: -; D: -; V: TRBV9; J: TRBJ2-1; CDR3: CASSVSVNNEQFF; DNA: TGTGCCAGCAGCGTAAGCGTGAACAATGAGCAGTTCTTC